This TCR beta chain was recovered during a study of T cells in Graves' hyperthyroidism and ophthalmopathy. CDR1 and CDR2 (germline): MNHEY, SMNVEV (reference sequence). The CDR3 contains 16 residues. The V gene lost 5 bases and the J gene lost 4 bases, with 21 bases spanning the gap. As to this clonotype: The antigen is unknown.

The TCR beta CDR3 regions underwent amplification using RNA transcripts as the source. TCR CDR3 underwent first-round RT-PCR with the HTBI primer set. MiXCR, run by TCRdb on the multiplex PCR reads, gives a single entry per CDR3 protein. The repertoire has fewer than 350,000 distinct CDR3 sequences, roughly 20% of them found once; the top ten carry under 55%. The hyperthyroidism patients had all been newly diagnosed, and their disease duration was under 2 months. Their ages ranged from 18 to 65 years. Study-level results: By a 13 V-J model, ophthalmopathy was set apart from stable hyperthyroidism.

The chain uses TRBV27 and TRBJ2-7; D is possibly TRBD2 (8 bases). This receptor was identified in a woman between 45 and 65 years old with Graves' hyperthyroidism. The sequenced sample was blood. The DNA for the CDR3 is TGTGCCAGCAGTCCCAACGGGGGGGCAGGGGGGTACGAGCAGTACTTC. Translating it yields CASSPNGGAGGYEQYF.